The 28 T cell receptor beta chains below all came from one sample that was sequenced in a study of blood T cell repertoires in COVID-19. Libraries were prepared by immunoSEQ multiplex PCR; TCRdb keeps only in-frame clonotypes and omits some of them. The table records roughly 290,000 clones, approximately 83% of them present only once. The sample taken for sequencing was PBMCs or T cells enriched from blood (not recorded which). These receptors came from a woman aged 25-40 years who had recovered from COVID-19.

This sequence joins TRBV28 and TRBJ1-6; D unclear. The CDR3 contains 16 residues. The V gene's germline CDR1 is MDHEN and CDR2 SYDVKM. Trimming shortened V by 5 bases and J by 7 bases, and 18 bases separated the two germline ends. This chain's CDR3 is CASSRRGVIPNSPLHF. The CDR3 DNA is TGTGCCAGCAGTCGCCGGGGAGTAATCCCCAATTCACCCCTCCACTTT.

As DNA, the CDR3 is TGTGCCAGCAGCAGGGCGGACGGCAATCAGCCCCAGCATTTT. Protein product: CASSRADGNQPQHF. J is TRBJ1-5 and V is TRBV25-1; tentative D call: TRBD1 (5 bases). V was shortened by 6 bases and J by 2 bases, with 11 bases between the two germline ends. Germline loops: CDR1 MGHDK, CDR2 SYGVNS. This CDR3 is built from 14 residues. The whole variable domain, filled in from reference TRBV25-1 and TRBJ1-5, reads EADIYQTPRYLVIGTGKKITLECSQTMGHDKMYWYQQDPGMELHLIHYSYGVNSTEKGDLSSESTVSRIRTEHFPLTLESARPSHTSQYLCASSRADGNQPQHFGDGTRLSIL.

V gene TRBV4-2 combines with J gene TRBJ2-3; 7 bases fit TRBD1. With V trimmed by 0 bases and J by 4 bases, 4 bases remained unmatched. The CDR3 spans 15 residues. CDR1 is LGHNA, CDR2 YNFKEQ, per germline. DNA for the CDR3: TGTGCCAGCAGCCAAGAAAAGGGGGCCCCAGATACGCAGTATTTT. This encodes CASSQEKGAPDTQYF.

The CDR3 DNA follows: TGTGCCAGCAGTTACGAGGCAGGGGACCAAATCGGGGAGCTGTTTTTT. Translation gives CASSYEAGDQIGELFF. The V and J genes are TRBV6-5 and TRBJ2-2, with D perhaps TRBD1 (6 bases). The CDR3 has 16 residues. The germline V gene encodes CDR1 MNHEY and CDR2 SVGAGI. V shed 2 bases and J shed 7 bases, with 17 bases lying between them.

The chain uses TRBV6-5 and TRBJ2-7; 8 nucleotides agree with TRBD1. This CDR3 is 14 amino acids long. In germline, CDR1 is MNHEY, CDR2 SVGAGI. The ends lost 5 bases at V and 3 bases at J; junction bases unmatched: 6. CDR3 protein: CASSRSTGGYEQYF. The CDR3 DNA reads as TGTGCCAGCAGTCGCAGTACAGGGGGCTACGAGCAGTACTTC.

The chain recombines TRBV28 with TRBJ2-7; 9 bases match TRBD2. Trimming cost V 3 bases and J 5 bases; bases outside gene matches: 14. Germline CDR1 reads MDHEN; CDR2 reads SYDVKM. The length of the CDR3 is 17 residues. CDR3 sequence (DNA): TGTGCCAGCAGTTTCTCCCTGGTTAGCGGGAGAGCGCACGAGCAGTACTTC. This gives the protein CASSFSLVSGRAHEQYF. Using reference TRBV28 and TRBJ2-7 for the parts outside the CDR3, the full variable domain is DVKVTQSSRYLVKRTGEKVFLECVQDMDHENMFWYRQDPGLGLRLIYFSYDVKMKEKGDIPEGYSVSREKKERFSLILESASTNQTSMYLCASSFSLVSGRAHEQYFGPGTRLTVT.

The chain employs TRBV2 and TRBJ1-1, with a possible D match to TRBD1 (6 bases). V was clipped by 6 bases and J by 2 bases, with 16 bases between them. This CDR3 spans 15 amino acids. The germline CDR1 and CDR2 sequences are SNHLY and FYNNEI. CDR3 protein: CASRSGVDSNTEAFF. The DNA of the CDR3 is TGTGCCAGCAGGTCGGGCGTGGACAGTAACACTGAAGCTTTCTTT.

The chain recombines TRBV14 with TRBJ1-1, with D perhaps matching TRBD1 (6 bases). This CDR3 comprises 15 residues. Per germline, CDR1 SGHDN and CDR2 FVKESK. Trimming took off 3 bases at V and 5 bases at J, with 16 bases between the two ends. This chain's CDR3 is CASSHHNTGSTEAFF. CDR3 DNA sequence: TGTGCCAGCAGCCATCATAATACAGGGTCGACTGAAGCTTTCTTT.

The gene calls are TRBV7-6 and TRBJ1-1; tentatively, D is TRBD1 (6 bases). This CDR3 comprises 11 residues. Germline V gives CDR1 SGHVS, CDR2 FNYEAQ. Trimming cost V 5 bases and J 10 bases, with 11 bases left between them. The CDR3 loop is CASSTGWGAFF. The CDR3 coding sequence is TGTGCCAGCAGCACAGGGTGGGGAGCTTTCTTT.

This chain links TRBV19 with TRBJ2-1; D is perhaps TRBD2 (6 bases). Germline lookup yields CDR1 LNHDA and CDR2 SQIVND (reference sequence). The CDR3 spans 16 residues. Trimming cost V 3 bases and J 5 bases, with 17 bases left between them. The CDR3 sequence: CASSIEEGRWDNEQFF. CDR3 bases: TGTGCCAGTAGTATCGAGGAGGGGCGGTGGGACAATGAGCAGTTCTTC.

V gene TRBV19 combines with J gene TRBJ1-5; D perhaps matches TRBD1 (6 bases). Germline-derived CDR1 and CDR2 are LNHDA and SQIVND (reference sequence). The CDR3 is made up of 15 amino acids. V gave up 4 bases and J gave up 6 bases, with 16 bases separating them. For the CDR3, the DNA is TGTGCCAGTAGTACAATACAGGGAGGGGGTCAGCCCCAGCATTTT. The encoded protein is CASSTIQGGGQPQHF.

V gene TRBV28 combines with J gene TRBJ1-4; D is unresolved. Looked up from germline, CDR1 is MDHEN and CDR2 is SYDVKM. The CDR3 has 14 residues. V was clipped by 3 bases and J by 1 base, with 6 bases between them. The CDR3, as DNA: TGTGCCAGCAGTTTCAGGATAACTAATGAAAAACTGTTTTTT. It encodes CASSFRITNEKLFF.

This chain connects TRBV9 to TRBJ2-3, with D maybe TRBD1 (6 bases). Germline V gene sequence: CDR1 SGDLS, CDR2 YYNGEE. V dropped 0 bases and J dropped 0 bases, with 11 bases sitting between them. The CDR3 is 16 amino acids. CDR3 sequence: CASSVEQGQSTDTQYF. CDR3 bases: TGTGCCAGCAGCGTAGAGCAGGGACAAAGCACAGATACGCAGTATTTT.

The V gene is TRBV5-1, the J gene TRBJ1-1; TRBD1 agrees at 11 bases. The CDR3 consists of 16 residues. CDR1 and CDR2 (germline): SGHRS, YFSETQ. J was trimmed by 6 bases and V by 3 bases; bases with no gene match: 10. The chain's CDR3 is CASSSPGQGVNAEAFF. DNA of the CDR3: TGCGCCAGCAGCTCCCCGGGACAGGGGGTAAATGCTGAAGCTTTCTTT.

This chain joins TRBV7-2 and TRBJ2-3, with D perhaps matching TRBD1 (6 bases). The CDR3 sequence is 13 residues long. The V and J ends lost 6 bases and 3 bases respectively, with 10 bases between them. Germline V gene data show CDR1 as SGHTA and CDR2 as FQGNSA. The chain's CDR3 is CASRQRGTDTQYF. The DNA for the CDR3 is TGTGCCAGCAGACAGAGGGGGACAGATACGCAGTATTTT.

The chain has TRBV7-3 and TRBJ2-1; the D is unclear. The V end was cut by 2 bases, the J end by 0 bases, with 8 bases between. The CDR3 loop spans 15 amino acids. The V gene's germline CDR1 is SGHTA and CDR2 FQGTGA. DNA of the CDR3: TGTGCCAGCAGCTTACACCGGAGCTCCTACAATGAGCAGTTCTTC. It encodes CASSLHRSSYNEQFF.

V gene TRBV20-1 combines with J gene TRBJ1-1, with D unclear. Germline V gene sequence: CDR1 DFQATT, CDR2 SNEGSKA (reference sequence). The CDR3 consists of 10 residues. With 3 bases removed from V and 11 bases from J, the gap between germline ends came to 10 bases. The CDR3 DNA follows: TGCAGTGCTAGCGTAGAGGAGGCTTTCTTT. This sequence encodes CSASVEEAFF.

The V gene is TRBV7-8, the J gene TRBJ1-3; TRBD1 aligns across 10 bases. Germline V CDR1 and CDR2: SGHVS, FQNEAQ. Losses at the gene ends were 5 bases for V and 15 bases for J; bases not matched to a gene: 7. The CDR3 is made up of 12 amino acids. The CDR3 loop reads CASSTDRGFEYF. CDR3 DNA: TGTGCCAGCAGCACGGACAGGGGGTTCGAATATTTT.

This chain connects TRBV12-3 or TRBV12-4 to TRBJ1-1; D ambiguous. Trimming cost V 11 bases and J 11 bases, with 21 bases left between them. The CDR3 length is 12 residues. CDR3 DNA sequence: TGTGCCCTTGGGAGGTTTATTGAGGGCGCTTTCTTT. Its protein is CALGRFIEGAFF.

This chain links TRBV28 with TRBJ2-7; possibly TRBD1 for D (6 bases). Trimming left V 3 bases short and J 2 bases short, with 8 bases between. Looked up from germline, CDR1 is MDHEN and CDR2 is SYDVKM. The CDR3 is 13 residues long. This CDR3 reads CASSFDRTYEQYF. CDR3 coding DNA: TGTGCCAGCAGTTTCGACAGGACCTACGAGCAGTACTTC.

This sequence joins TRBV2 and TRBJ2-1, with 7 bases that match TRBD1. This CDR3 comprises 14 residues. V shed 5 bases, J shed 4 bases, and the junction held 5 bases outside the gene matches. Germline V gene sequence: CDR1 SNHLY, CDR2 FYNNEI. The DNA of the CDR3 is TGTGCCAGCAGTCCCGGGACAGCTTACAATGAGCAGTTCTTC. As protein: CASSPGTAYNEQFF.

The gene calls are TRBV7-6 and TRBJ2-7; 10 bases are shared with TRBD2. V dropped 3 bases and J dropped 5; count of bases not matched to a gene: 10. The germline V gene has CDR1 SGHVS and CDR2 FNYEAQ. The CDR3 has 16 residues. The CDR3 is CASSFKAGGPRDEQYF. The CDR3, as DNA: TGTGCCAGCAGCTTTAAAGCGGGAGGGCCTCGCGACGAGCAGTACTTC.

The genes are TRBV5-1 and TRBJ2-7, with unresolved D. This CDR3 spans 12 amino acids. Germline-derived CDR1 and CDR2 are SGHRS and YFSETQ. V was shortened by 2 bases and J by 6 bases, with 9 bases between the two germline ends. In nucleotides, the CDR3 is TGCGCCAGCAGCTTATACGGAGTCGAGCAGTACTTC. Translated, it gives CASSLYGVEQYF.

The CDR3 region is CATLGGVGRRPYGYTF. CDR3 DNA: TGTGCCACCCTAGGGGGCGTGGGGAGGCGGCCCTATGGCTACACCTTC. V usage is TRBV19 and J usage is TRBJ1-2; 7 bases are a match to TRBD1. V lost 10 bases, J lost 4 bases, and 18 bases stayed unmatched. This CDR3 contains 16 residues. Germline values: CDR1 LNHDA, CDR2 SQIVND (reference sequence).

The rearrangement links TRBV5-1 to TRBJ1-3; possibly TRBD1 for D (6 bases). The V gene lost 4 bases and the J gene lost 0 bases, with 14 bases spanning the gap. From germline, CDR1 is SGHRS and CDR2 YFSETQ. CDR3 length: 16 amino acids. CDR3 residues: CASSQGSDSSGNTIYF. The CDR3 DNA sequence: TGCGCCAGCAGCCAGGGTTCGGACAGCTCTGGAAACACCATATATTTT.

This clone showed up just once. This chain uses TRBV10-3 with TRBJ1-2; 7 bases fit TRBD1. J gave up 8 bases and V 4 bases, and 16 bases lay outside the gene matches. This CDR3 region has 16 residues. Germline V lookup: CDR1 ENHRY, CDR2 SYGVKD. CDR3: CAISVVATGPSEGYTF. The CDR3 DNA sequence: TGTGCCATCAGTGTAGTTGCGACAGGGCCGTCGGAGGGCTACACCTTC.

The rearrangement joins TRBV10-1 to TRBJ2-7, with a tentative D call TRBD1 (5 bases). The CDR3 spans 14 residues. Between the trimmed V and J ends, which lost 6 bases and 1 base, there was a span of 13 bases. The germline gives CDR1 WNHNN, CDR2 SYGVQD (reference sequence). The DNA of the CDR3 is TGCGCCAGCAGACAGGATCTCGGGTCCTACGAGCAGTACTTC. It codes for CASRQDLGSYEQYF.

The V call is TRBV24-1, the J call TRBJ1-2, with D tentatively TRBD1 (6 bases). In germline, CDR1 is KGHDR, CDR2 SFDVKD. The germline V and J ends were trimmed by 8 bases and 1 base, with 13 bases remaining between them. This CDR3 comprises 14 residues. CDR3 coding DNA: TGTGCCACCAATGGCAGGGGCGATAACTATGGCTACACCTTC. Its translation: CATNGRGDNYGYTF.